This T cell receptor beta chain was sequenced during a study of shared clonotypes between healthy human individuals. General observations from the study: Relative to their counterparts shared across all four donors, non-shared clonotypes exhibited diminished generation probabilities.

This was a deep-level run. The method was immunoSEQ multiplex PCR; TCRdb's version includes in-frame clones alone and lacks a portion of them. The sample shows about 2.4 million clones, 80% to 95% of them seen only once. Germline CDR1 reads KGHSH; CDR2 reads LQKENI. The CDR3 is 15 residues long. Trimming cost V 1 base and J 5 bases; bases outside gene matches: 5. About this clone itself: The antigen is undetermined.

The sample consisted of naive CD4+ T cells from PBMCs. Subset given: CD45RA+ positively selected. This chain uses TRBV18 with TRBJ2-7; 10 nucleotides match TRBD1. The origin of this receptor is a young man in good health. Some clones in this sample may be carry-over from other donors' samples. The CDR3 loop reads CASSPQGQGGNEQYF. The CDR3 bases are TGTGCCAGCTCACCACAAGGACAGGGGGGTAACGAGCAGTACTTC.